This T cell receptor (beta chain) came from a study of shared T cell receptors in the human thymus. TCRdb's copy holds only in-frame clones and misses some; the assay was immunoSEQ multiplex PCR. The top ten hold 0.01% of the sample, which has fewer than 700,000 clones, over 75% seen once. The CDR3 is made up of 15 amino acids. V lost 5 bases, J lost 4 bases, and 17 bases lay in between. Germline lookup yields CDR1 MRHNA and CDR2 SNTAGT. The same specimen was also included in a second study, on human thymus T cells. Per that study: Infants, healthy and Finnish, who were having corrective surgery for congenital heart defects served as donors. From resections taken during corrective heart surgery, the thymus tissue was obtained. Thymic repertoires from unrelated individuals overlapped highly, related research reported.

This clonotype originated in a boy under two years old with a congenital heart defect. The rearrangement uses TRBV6-4 and TRBJ1-1, with D possibly being TRBD1 (5 bases). Sequencing input: thymocytes. The CDR3 DNA is TGTGCCAGCAGTACTGACCCGGACGGGGGCACTGAAGCTTTCTTT. It specifies CASSTDPDGGTEAFF.